These 30 T cell receptor beta chains were sequenced from one sample in a study of T-cell reconstitution after alpha-beta-depleted transplantation in children. The authors prepared the TCRbeta library with unique molecular identifiers. Via MiXCR, TCRdb re-called the PCR reads, giving one row per CDR3 protein. The data hold 750,000 to 950,000 distinct CDR3 sequences, with less than 20% observed a single time. Sample: PBMCs, mostly from graft donor cells, taken 360 days after TCRalphabeta/CD19-depleted stem cell transplant. Receptor source: a male patient under 18 who had a stem cell transplant for acute lymphoblastic leukemia, so the T cells may come from the graft donor.

This clonotype has more than one count but fewer than ten. The chain carries TRBV7-9 and TRBJ2-5; D might be TRBD2 (6 bases). From germline, CDR1 is SEHNR and CDR2 FQNEAQ (reference sequence). V was clipped by 2 bases and J by 5 bases, with 18 bases between them. This CDR3 contains 16 residues. In DNA, the CDR3 is TGTGCCAGCAGCTTAACGGGAGACCTAAAGTGGGAGACCCAGTACTTC. Translated: CASSLTGDLKWETQYF.

This clonotype was found a few times. A much larger clone sits a single nucleotide away, making a read error possible. The rearrangement links TRBV28 to TRBJ1-1; D is ambiguous. From germline, CDR1 is MDHEN and CDR2 SYDVKM. The CDR3 consists of 11 residues. With 4 bases removed from V and 3 bases from J, the gap between germline ends came to 3 bases. The CDR3 DNA follows: TGTGCCAGCAGTTGGGACACTGAAGCTTTCTTT. It codes for CASSWDTEAFF. Full variable domain (missing parts from reference TRBV28 and TRBJ1-1): DVKVTQSSRYLVKRTGEKVFLECVQDMDHENMFWYRQDPGLGLRLIYFSYDVKMKEKGDIPEGYSVSREKKERFSLILESASTNQTSMYLCASSWDTEAFFGQGTRLTVV.

The V and J genes are TRBV5-1 and TRBJ2-1; a possible D gene is TRBD1 (5 bases). V gave up 3 bases and J gave up 5 bases, with 15 bases separating them. CDR1 is SGHRS and CDR2 is YFSETQ in the germline V gene. The CDR3 covers 15 residues. CDR3 nucleotide sequence: TGCGCCAGCAGCTCGACGCTGACAGTTGACAATGAGCAGTTCTTC. This sequence encodes CASSSTLTVDNEQFF.

This chain links TRBV20-1 with TRBJ2-1, with TRBD2 identical over 14 bases. Germline V gene data show CDR1 as DFQATT and CDR2 as SNEGSKA (reference sequence). The junction had 9 bases not matched to a gene; V was cut back by 3 bases and J by 5 bases. CDR3 length: 17 residues. The CDR3 nucleotides are TGCAGTGCTAGGGGACTAGCGGGAGTCCTCGCAGACAATGAGCAGTTCTTC. This gives the protein CSARGLAGVLADNEQFF.

This clonotype showed up many times. V is TRBV12-3 or TRBV12-4 and J is TRBJ2-1, with D perhaps assigned TRBD1 or TRBD2 (5 bases each). This CDR3 spans 12 amino acids. The V gene lost 3 bases and the J gene lost 9 bases, with 9 bases spanning the gap. CDR3 amino acids: CASSLGDGEQFF. The CDR3 DNA reads as TGTGCCAGCAGTTTGGGGGACGGTGAGCAGTTCTTC.

This clonotype was detected a few times. This chain links TRBV2 with TRBJ2-7; D is unresolved. V lost 2 bases and J 2 bases, leaving 13 bases between the germline ends. This CDR3 spans 15 amino acids. CDR1 is SNHLY, CDR2 FYNNEI, per germline. This CDR3 reads CASSERLVPTYEQYF. The CDR3, as DNA: TGTGCCAGCAGTGAAAGGCTAGTCCCCACCTACGAGCAGTACTTC.

Only a few counts were recorded for this clonotype. This chain joins TRBV20-1 and TRBJ2-1, with D tentatively TRBD2 (5 bases). Looked up from germline, CDR1 is DFQATT and CDR2 is SNEGSKA (reference sequence). Trimming shortened V by 3 bases and J by 4 bases, and 13 bases separated the two germline ends. The CDR3 length is 14 residues. The CDR3 spells CSASPDWRYNEQFF. CDR3 nucleotides: TGCAGTGCTAGCCCGGACTGGCGTTACAATGAGCAGTTCTTC.

This clonotype was recorded many times. This chain joins TRBV12-3 or TRBV12-4 and TRBJ1-5, with 9 bases identical to TRBD1. This CDR3 has 15 residues. V was pared by 4 bases and J by 2 bases, with 3 bases of the junction left unmatched. In nucleotides, the CDR3 is TGTGCCAGCAGTTGGGGACAGGGAGGCAATCAGCCCCAGCATTTT. Amino acid sequence: CASSWGQGGNQPQHF.

The V call is TRBV9, the J call TRBJ1-2, with a weak D call TRBD1 (5 bases). Trimming cost V 4 bases and J 3 bases, with 10 bases left between them. CDR1 is SGDLS and CDR2 is YYNGEE in the germline V gene. This CDR3 comprises 13 residues. DNA for the CDR3: TGTGCCAGCAGCCCTAGACAGTACTATGGCTACACCTTC. The encoded protein is CASSPRQYYGYTF.

This clonotype was detected ten times or more. The chain has TRBV10-3 and TRBJ2-1; D call uncertain. The CDR3 extends over 14 amino acids. Germline CDR1 is ENHRY and CDR2 is SYGVKD. Trimming cost V 6 bases and J 4 bases, with 13 bases left between them. The CDR3 nucleotides are TGTGCCATCAGACCCGAGAGAGGTTACAATGAGCAGTTCTTC. Translated, it gives CAIRPERGYNEQFF.

This clonotype was observed a few times. This rearrangement joins TRBV18 to TRBJ1-4; D may be TRBD1 (6 bases). Looked up from germline, CDR1 is KGHSH and CDR2 is LQKENI. With 2 bases removed from V and 0 bases from J, the gap between germline ends came to 7 bases. This CDR3 spans 15 amino acids. In nucleotides, the CDR3 is TGTGCCAGCTCACCAAACAGGGCAACTAATGAAAAACTGTTTTTT. Its translation: CASSPNRATNEKLFF.

This clonotype occurred a few times. This chain connects TRBV12-3 or TRBV12-4 to TRBJ1-5; D not certain. This CDR3 has 14 amino acids. Trimming stripped 5 bases from V and 4 bases from J, with 12 bases between. The chain's CDR3 is CASSPAAGNQPQHF. CDR3 in DNA: TGTGCCAGCAGTCCGGCCGCGGGAAATCAGCCCCAGCATTTT.

In this sample, this clonotype turned up a few times. V gene TRBV5-5 combines with J gene TRBJ2-4; D is perhaps TRBD2 (7 bases). The CDR3 has 15 amino acids. The V and J ends lost 1 base and 7 bases respectively, with 15 bases between them. Germline-derived CDR1 and CDR2 are SGHKS and YYEKEE (reference sequence). The CDR3 spells CASSLIGEGGNIQYF. DNA for the CDR3: TGTGCCAGCAGCTTGATTGGGGAGGGGGGGAACATTCAGTACTTC.

This clonotype was seen a single time. This chain joins TRBV5-1 and TRBJ2-1; a weak D match, TRBD2 (5 bases). Looked up from germline, CDR1 is SGHRS and CDR2 is YFSETQ. The CDR3 runs to 14 residues. The ends were cut back, 4 bases at V and 6 bases at J, with 14 bases in the middle. The CDR3 spells CASSARTAGNEQFF. CDR3 coding DNA: TGCGCCAGCAGCGCCAGGACTGCCGGCAATGAGCAGTTCTTC. The entire variable domain, with the rest obtained from reference TRBV5-1 and TRBJ2-1, is as follows: KAGVTQTPRYLIKTRGQQVTLSCSPISGHRSVSWYQQTPGQGLQFLFEYFSETQRNKGNFPGRFSGRQFSNSRSEMNVSTLELGDSALYLCASSARTAGNEQFFGPGTRLTVL.

The chain has TRBV7-9 and TRBJ2-7; 11 nucleotides line up with TRBD2. The CDR3 runs 15 residues. Germline trimming cut 5 bases from V and 3 bases from J; bases unmatched to any gene: 6. Germline values: CDR1 SEHNR, CDR2 FQNEAQ (reference sequence). The chain's CDR3 is CASSTGTSGFYEQYF. The CDR3 coding sequence is TGTGCCAGCAGCACCGGGACTAGCGGTTTCTACGAGCAGTACTTC.

The rearrangement links TRBV4-1 to TRBJ2-7; 7 bases match TRBD1. The V segment lost 2 bases and the J segment 4 bases; nucleotides outside the gene matches: 5. Germline loops: CDR1 MGHRA, CDR2 YSYEKL. This CDR3 is built from 14 residues. CDR3 amino acids: CASSQNRGEYEQYF. CDR3 nucleotide sequence: TGCGCCAGCAGCCAAAACAGGGGAGAATACGAGCAGTACTTC.

This clonotype was seen ten or more times. This rearrangement joins TRBV27 to TRBJ2-1, with D possibly TRBD2 on 5 matching bases. The V end lost 0 bases, the J end lost 2 bases, and 8 bases lay between the germline ends. The CDR3 runs to 15 residues. The germline V gene encodes CDR1 MNHEY and CDR2 SMNVEV (reference sequence). The CDR3 region is CASSLSGGPYNEQFF. Written as DNA, the CDR3 is TGTGCCAGCAGTTTATCCGGAGGCCCCTACAATGAGCAGTTCTTC.

This clonotype was counted many times. The J gene is TRBJ2-7, the V gene TRBV28; TRBD2 aligns across 9 bases. This CDR3 region has 13 residues. The junction had 8 bases not matched to a gene; V was cut back by 6 bases and J by 8 bases. CDR1 MDHEN and CDR2 SYDVKM come from the germline V gene. The CDR3 nucleotides read TGTGCCAGCAGGGCGGGGGGGCTCCCAAAGCAGTACTTC. Its translation: CASRAGGLPKQYF.

This chain connects TRBV20-1 to TRBJ1-5; 9 bases fit TRBD1. Trimming took 3 bases from V and 6 from J; bases not matched to a gene: 3. The CDR3 runs 13 residues. CDR1 is DFQATT, CDR2 SNEGSKA, per germline (reference sequence). This CDR3 is CSARGQGGQPQHF. In DNA, the CDR3 is TGCAGTGCTAGGGGACAGGGAGGTCAGCCCCAGCATTTT.

The chain links TRBV5-1 to TRBJ1-3, with a weak D call TRBD1 (5 bases). The CDR3 contains 15 residues. Germline V gene lookup returns CDR1 SGHRS and CDR2 YFSETQ. V was trimmed by 0 bases and J by 0 bases, leaving 7 bases between them. CDR3 residues: CASSLADSSGNTIYF. CDR3 DNA sequence: TGCGCCAGCAGCTTGGCAGACAGCTCTGGAAACACCATATATTTT.

This clonotype was counted only a few times. This rearrangement joins TRBV15 to TRBJ2-5, with 8 bases that match TRBD2. V lost 2 bases and J lost 6; bases outside the gene matches: 8. Germline lookup yields CDR1 LNHNV and CDR2 YYDKDF (reference sequence). There are 15 residues in the CDR3. CDR3 in DNA: TGTGCCACCAGCAGACCTCGGGGGGGTAGAAAGACCCAGTACTTC. Amino acid sequence: CATSRPRGGRKTQYF.

This clonotype was detected only a few times. The V and J genes are TRBV29-1 and TRBJ2-5; possibly TRBD2 for D (6 bases). V was trimmed by 3 bases and J by 8 bases, leaving 10 bases between them. CDR1 is SQVTM, CDR2 ANQGSEA, per germline. CDR3 length: 11 residues. This CDR3 is CSVDGGATQYF. The CDR3 nucleotides read TGCAGCGTTGACGGGGGAGCAACCCAGTACTTC.

This clonotype appeared a few times. The V and J genes are TRBV4-1 and TRBJ2-5; 11 bases are shared with TRBD2. In germline, CDR1 is MGHRA, CDR2 YSYEKL. The junction had 11 bases not matched to a gene; V was cut back by 4 bases and J by 1 base. The CDR3 runs 18 residues. CDR3 bases: TGCGCCAGCAGCCCCGGGCTAGCGGGAGGAGGTAGCCAAGAGACCCAGTACTTC. Translating it yields CASSPGLAGGGSQETQYF.

The rearrangement links TRBV7-9 to TRBJ2-1; 9 bases align to TRBD2. The CDR3 extends over 14 amino acids. Germline values: CDR1 SEHNR, CDR2 FQNEAQ (reference sequence). Trimming at V came to 6 bases and at J to 5 bases, leaving 5 bases not matched to a gene. CDR3 sequence (DNA): TGTGCCAGCAGTCCCCAGCGGGAGGACAATGAGCAGTTCTTC. Its protein is CASSPQREDNEQFF.

In DNA, the CDR3 is TGTGCCAGCAGCTCGGACAGGGGGGGGACAGATACGCAGTATTTT. It codes for CASSSDRGGTDTQYF. This chain uses TRBV5-4 with TRBJ2-3; TRBD1 aligns across 10 bases. This CDR3 has 15 amino acids. J was trimmed by 3 bases and V by 3 bases; bases with no gene match: 4. Looked up from germline, CDR1 is SGHNT and CDR2 is YYREEE (reference sequence).

This clonotype was observed at least ten times. The genes are TRBV20-1 and TRBJ1-1; D not resolved. Deletions cut 2 bases from V and 0 bases from J, with 7 bases between. This CDR3 spans 13 amino acids. Germline V lookup: CDR1 DFQATT, CDR2 SNEGSKA (reference sequence). The CDR3 region is CSARRRMNTEAFF. DNA for the CDR3: TGCAGTGCTAGAAGGCGGATGAACACTGAAGCTTTCTTT.

For this clonotype: A much larger clone sits a single nucleotide away, making a read error possible. The chain employs TRBV30 and TRBJ2-1; no clear D. The CDR3 is 11 amino acids. Germline CDR1 GTSNPN, CDR2 SVGIG (reference sequence). The chain's CDR3 is CAWSASNELFF. The CDR3 DNA reads TGTGCCTGGAGTGCAAGCAATGAGCTGTTCTTC.

The gene calls are TRBV4-2 and TRBJ2-1; 8 nucleotides agree with TRBD2. This CDR3 is built from 16 residues. V lost 1 base and J lost 2; bases outside the gene matches: 4. Germline loops: CDR1 LGHNA, CDR2 YNFKEQ. CDR3 region: CASSQAGLEPYNEQFF. The CDR3 DNA reads as TGTGCCAGCAGCCAAGCGGGACTAGAGCCCTACAATGAGCAGTTCTTC.

This clonotype was detected ten times or more. The chain has TRBV28 and TRBJ2-3; 12 bases fit TRBD2. The CDR3 spans 18 residues. The germline gives CDR1 MDHEN, CDR2 SYDVKM. Losses at the gene ends were 2 bases for V and 4 bases for J; bases not matched to a gene: 10. The CDR3 sequence is CASSLPSGRAAKPDTQYF. Written as DNA, the CDR3 is TGTGCCAGCAGTTTACCTAGCGGGAGGGCCGCGAAGCCAGATACGCAGTATTTT.

This clonotype was seen more than once but under ten times. This rearrangement joins TRBV5-1 to TRBJ2-1; 10 bases fit TRBD2. CDR1 is SGHRS and CDR2 is YFSETQ in the germline V gene. After removal of 3 bases from V and 5 bases from J, the junction contained 5 bases not matched to a gene. This CDR3 region has 15 residues. CDR3: CASSYGTSANNEQFF. The DNA for the CDR3 is TGCGCCAGCAGCTACGGGACTAGCGCGAACAATGAGCAGTTCTTC.